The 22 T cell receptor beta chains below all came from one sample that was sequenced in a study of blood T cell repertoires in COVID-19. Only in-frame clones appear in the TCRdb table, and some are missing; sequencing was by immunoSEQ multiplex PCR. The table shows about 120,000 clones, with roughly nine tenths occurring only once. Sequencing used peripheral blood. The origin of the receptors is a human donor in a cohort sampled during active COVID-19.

The CDR3 region has the DNA TGTGCCAGCAGCTTAGGATTCGGGACTGAAGCTTTCTTT. Protein: CASSLGFGTEAFF. This sequence joins TRBV7-3 and TRBJ1-1; no definite D call. Per germline, CDR1 SGHTA and CDR2 FQGTGA. Trimming shortened V by 2 bases and J by 5 bases, and 9 bases separated the two germline ends. This CDR3 has 13 residues.

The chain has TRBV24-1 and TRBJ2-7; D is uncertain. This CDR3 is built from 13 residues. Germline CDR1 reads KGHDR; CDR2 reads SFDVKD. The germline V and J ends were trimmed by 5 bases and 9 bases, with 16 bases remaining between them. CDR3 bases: TGTGCCACCAGTGGTACCGGTCGTACTGGGCAGTACTTC. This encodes CATSGTGRTGQYF.

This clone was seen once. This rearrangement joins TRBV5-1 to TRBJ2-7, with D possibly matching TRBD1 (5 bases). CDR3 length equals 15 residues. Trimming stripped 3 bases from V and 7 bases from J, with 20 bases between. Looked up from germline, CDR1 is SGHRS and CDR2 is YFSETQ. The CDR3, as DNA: TGCGCCAGCAGCTGGGCCCCAGGGCAGGGTGGTGAGCAGTACTTC. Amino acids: CASSWAPGQGGEQYF.

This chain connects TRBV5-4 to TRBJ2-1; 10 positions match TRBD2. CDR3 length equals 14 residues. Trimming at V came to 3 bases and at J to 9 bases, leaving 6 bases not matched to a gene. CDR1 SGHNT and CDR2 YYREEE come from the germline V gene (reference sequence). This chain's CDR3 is CASSSRTSGGEQFF. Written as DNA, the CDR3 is TGTGCCAGCAGCTCCCGGACTAGCGGAGGTGAGCAGTTCTTC.

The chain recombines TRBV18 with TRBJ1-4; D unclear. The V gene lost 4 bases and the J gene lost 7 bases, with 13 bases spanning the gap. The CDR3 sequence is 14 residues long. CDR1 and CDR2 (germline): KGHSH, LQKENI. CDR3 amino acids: CASSRASMGEKLFF. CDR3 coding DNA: TGTGCCAGCTCACGGGCCAGCATGGGTGAAAAACTGTTTTTT.

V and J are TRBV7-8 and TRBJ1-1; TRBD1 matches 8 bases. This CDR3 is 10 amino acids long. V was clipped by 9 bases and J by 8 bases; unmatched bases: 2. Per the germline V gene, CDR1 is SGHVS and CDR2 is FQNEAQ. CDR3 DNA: TGTGCCAGGGACAGGGTGGAAGCTTTCTTT. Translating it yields CARDRVEAFF.

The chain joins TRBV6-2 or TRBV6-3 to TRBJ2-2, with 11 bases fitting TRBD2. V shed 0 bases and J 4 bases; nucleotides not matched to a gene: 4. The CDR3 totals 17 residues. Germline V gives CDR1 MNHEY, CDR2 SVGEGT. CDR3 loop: CASSYSSGGALTGELFF. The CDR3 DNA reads TGTGCCAGCAGTTACTCTAGCGGGGGGGCGCTCACCGGGGAGCTGTTTTTT.

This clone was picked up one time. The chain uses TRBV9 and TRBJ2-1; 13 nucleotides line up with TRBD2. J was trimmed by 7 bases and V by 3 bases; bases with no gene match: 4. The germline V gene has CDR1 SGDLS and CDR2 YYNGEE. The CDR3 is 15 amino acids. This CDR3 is CASSELAGGLNEQFF. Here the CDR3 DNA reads TGTGCCAGCAGCGAACTAGCGGGGGGGCTTAATGAGCAGTTCTTC.

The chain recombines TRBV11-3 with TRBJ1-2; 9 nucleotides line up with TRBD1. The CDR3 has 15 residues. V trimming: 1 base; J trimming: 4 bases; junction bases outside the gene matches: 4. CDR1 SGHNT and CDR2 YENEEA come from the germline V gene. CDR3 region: CASSLGGDRVYGYTF. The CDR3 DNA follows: TGTGCCAGCAGCTTAGGTGGGGACAGGGTCTATGGCTACACCTTC.

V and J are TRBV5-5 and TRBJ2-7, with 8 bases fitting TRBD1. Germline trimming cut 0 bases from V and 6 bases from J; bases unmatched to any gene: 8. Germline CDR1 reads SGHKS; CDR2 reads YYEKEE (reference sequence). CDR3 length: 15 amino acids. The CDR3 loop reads CASSLAGGQVGEQYF. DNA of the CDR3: TGTGCCAGCAGCTTGGCCGGGGGACAGGTGGGCGAGCAGTACTTC.

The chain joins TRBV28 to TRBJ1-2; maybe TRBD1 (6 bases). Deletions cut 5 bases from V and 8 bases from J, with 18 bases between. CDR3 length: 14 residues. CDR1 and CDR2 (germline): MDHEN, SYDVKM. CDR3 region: CASSIGGERYGYTF. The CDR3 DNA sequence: TGTGCCAGCAGTATAGGGGGGGAACGGTACGGCTACACCTTC.

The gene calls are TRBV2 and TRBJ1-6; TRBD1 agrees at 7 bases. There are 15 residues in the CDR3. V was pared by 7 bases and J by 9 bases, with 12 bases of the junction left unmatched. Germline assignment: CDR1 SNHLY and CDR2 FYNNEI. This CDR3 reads CASKMGQQEGSPLHF. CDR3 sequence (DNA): TGTGCCAGCAAGATGGGACAGCAGGAGGGTTCACCCCTCCACTTT.

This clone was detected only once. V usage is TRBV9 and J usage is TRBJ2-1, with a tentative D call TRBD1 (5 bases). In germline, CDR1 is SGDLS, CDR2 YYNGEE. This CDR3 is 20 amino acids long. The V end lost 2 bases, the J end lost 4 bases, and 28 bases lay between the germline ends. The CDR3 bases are TGTGCCAGCAGCGTTGCCACCGGGCAGGGTGTGGGAAGAGGATACAATGAGCAGTTCTTC. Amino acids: CASSVATGQGVGRGYNEQFF.

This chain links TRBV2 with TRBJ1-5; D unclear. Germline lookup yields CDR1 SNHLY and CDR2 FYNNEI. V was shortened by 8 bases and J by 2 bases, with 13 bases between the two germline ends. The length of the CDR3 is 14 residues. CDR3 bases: TGTGCCAGCGAGGCGGGGATTGGCAATCAGCCCCAGCATTTT. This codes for CASEAGIGNQPQHF.

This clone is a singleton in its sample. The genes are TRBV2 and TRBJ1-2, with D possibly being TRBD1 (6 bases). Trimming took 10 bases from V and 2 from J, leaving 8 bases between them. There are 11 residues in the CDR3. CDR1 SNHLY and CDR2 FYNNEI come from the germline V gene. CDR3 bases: TGTGCCACCGGACAGAACTATGGCTACACCTTC. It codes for CATGQNYGYTF.

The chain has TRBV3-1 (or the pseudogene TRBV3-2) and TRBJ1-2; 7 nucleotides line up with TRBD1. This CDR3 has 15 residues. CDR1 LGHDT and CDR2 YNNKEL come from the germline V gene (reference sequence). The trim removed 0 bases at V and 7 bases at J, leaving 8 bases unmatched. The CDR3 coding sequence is TGTGCCAGCAGCCAAGATCGGACAGGTTCGGGTGGCTACACCTTC. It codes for CASSQDRTGSGGYTF.

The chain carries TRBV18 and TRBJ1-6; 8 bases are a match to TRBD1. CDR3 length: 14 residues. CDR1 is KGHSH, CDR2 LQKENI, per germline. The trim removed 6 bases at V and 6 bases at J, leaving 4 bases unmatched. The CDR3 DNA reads TGTGCCAGCTCCCAGGACAGGGCTAATTCACCCCTCCACTTT. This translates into CASSQDRANSPLHF.

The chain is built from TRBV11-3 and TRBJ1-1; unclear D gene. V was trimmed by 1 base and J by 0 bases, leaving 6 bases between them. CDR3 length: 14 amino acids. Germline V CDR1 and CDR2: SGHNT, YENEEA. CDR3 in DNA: TGTGCCAGCAGCTTAGTTAGATTGAACACTGAAGCTTTCTTT. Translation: CASSLVRLNTEAFF.

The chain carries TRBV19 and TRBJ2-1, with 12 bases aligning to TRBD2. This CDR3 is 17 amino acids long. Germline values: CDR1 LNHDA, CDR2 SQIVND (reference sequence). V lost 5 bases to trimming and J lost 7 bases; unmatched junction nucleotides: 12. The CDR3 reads CASSSNGGLAGGNEQFF. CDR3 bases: TGTGCCAGTAGTTCCAATGGGGGCCTAGCGGGAGGGAATGAGCAGTTCTTC. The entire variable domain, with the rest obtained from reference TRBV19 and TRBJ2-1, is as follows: DGGITQSPKYLFRKEGQNVTLSCEQNLNHDAMYWYRQDPGQGLRLIYYSQIVNDFQKGDIAEGYSVSREKKESFPLTVTSAQKNPTAFYLCASSSNGGLAGGNEQFFGPGTRLTVL.

For the CDR3, the DNA is TGTGCCAGTAGCCACACTAGCGGGAGAACAGATACGCAGTATTTT. Translation gives CASSHTSGRTDTQYF. V gene TRBV19 combines with J gene TRBJ2-3; 11 bases are shared with TRBD2. Trimming took 6 bases from V and 3 from J; bases not matched to a gene: 5. The CDR3 is made up of 15 amino acids. Germline values: CDR1 LNHDA, CDR2 SQIVND (reference sequence).

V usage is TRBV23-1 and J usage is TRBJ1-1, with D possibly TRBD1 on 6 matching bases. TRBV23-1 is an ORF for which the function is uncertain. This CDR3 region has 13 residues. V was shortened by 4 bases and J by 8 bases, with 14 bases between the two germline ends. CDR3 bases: TGCGCCAGCAGTCCTCATCCGGGACAAGAAGCTTTCTTT. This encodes CASSPHPGQEAFF.

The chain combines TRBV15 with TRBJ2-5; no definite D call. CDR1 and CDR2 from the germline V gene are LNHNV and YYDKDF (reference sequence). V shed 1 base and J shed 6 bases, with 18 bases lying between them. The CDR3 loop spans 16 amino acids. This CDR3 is CATSRASPSGAKTQYF. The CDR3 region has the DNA TGTGCCACCAGCAGAGCGTCCCCTTCGGGTGCGAAGACCCAGTACTTC.